Only one count was recorded for the clone carrying this T cell receptor beta chain. Libraries were prepared by immunoSEQ multiplex PCR; TCRdb keeps only in-frame clonotypes and omits some of them. The table includes around 67,000 clones, about 83% detected once. With autoimmune disease history or systemic immunosuppression, patients were excluded. The study sampled blood at baseline, cycle 4 day 1, and cycle 7 day 1. The record originates from a study of OX40 agonist ivuxolimab in advanced cancers. Study in general: Melanoma, hepatocellular carcinoma, head and neck or renal cell cancer occurred in dose-escalation patients. One patient with hepatocellular carcinoma and two with cutaneous melanoma, three in all, had partial responses.

V was clipped by 0 bases and J by 7 bases; unmatched bases: 5. CDR3 length: 15 residues. Germline-derived CDR1 and CDR2 are SGHTA and FQGNSA. V is TRBV7-2 and J is TRBJ1-2; 10 bases match TRBD1. The sample consisted of CD4+ or CD8+ T cells sorted from blood, taken in a trial of the OX40 agonist ivuxolimab. This sequence was found in an adult with an advanced solid tumor such as melanoma, head and neck, liver or kidney cancer. CDR3 loop: CASSLARDRGLGYTF. In DNA form, the CDR3 reads TGTGCCAGCAGCTTAGCGAGGGACAGGGGACTTGGCTACACCTTC.